This T cell receptor (beta chain) was sequenced for a study of Ad26.COV2.S vaccination and SARS-CoV-2 variants. The sample's treatment: 15 to 20 received Ad26.COV2.S at low or high dose, single or two shots; 5 received placebo; per-sample allocation not given. Material that was analyzed had been drawn on day 63 after the first vaccine or placebo injection. Its platform was an Ad26 vector, and its expressed antigen was Wuhan-strain SARS-CoV-2 spike. Only in-frame clones appear in the TCRdb table, and some are missing; sequencing was by immunoSEQ multiplex PCR. The data show 400,000 to 450,000 clones, 80% to 95% seen once. V was clipped by 2 bases and J by 5 bases; unmatched bases: 15. The CDR3 totals 19 residues. CDR1 SEHNR and CDR2 FQNEAQ come from the germline V gene (reference sequence).

This TCR was recovered from a person aged 18 to 59 who received the Ad26.COV2.S COVID-19 vaccine or a placebo. The chain carries TRBV7-9 and TRBJ2-6; 7 nucleotides match TRBD2. Sequencing used peripheral blood, obtained in a trial of Ad26.COV2.S vaccine versus placebo. CDR3 DNA sequence: TGTGCCAGCAGCTTATACGAGGGAGTCGCGCGGGAGTGGGCCAACGTCCTGACTTTC. It codes for CASSLYEGVAREWANVLTF.